The source of this T cell receptor beta chain is a study of shared clonotypes between healthy human individuals. This clone came up a few times. At the deep level, the assay was run. The protocol was immunoSEQ multiplex PCR, while the TCRdb copy is restricted to in-frame clones and leaves out a portion. The table records around 1,000,000 clones, about 80% of them present only once. With 0 bases removed from V and 3 bases from J, the gap between germline ends came to 8 bases. CDR1 and CDR2 from the germline V gene are SEHNR and FQNEAQ (reference sequence). This CDR3 is built from 14 residues. The chain is built from TRBV7-9 and TRBJ1-1; D unclear. This sequence was found in a man in his late teens or twenties in good health. Some clones in this sample may be carry-over from other donors' samples. The sample comprised memory CD4+ T cells from PBMCs. As for subset: CD45RA-negative fraction. For the CDR3, the DNA is TGTGCCAGCAGCTTAGCCGGTTCGGACACTGAAGCTTTCTTT. This encodes CASSLAGSDTEAFF. The entire variable domain, with the rest obtained from reference TRBV7-9 and TRBJ1-1, is as follows: DTGVSQNPRHKITKRGQNVTFRCDPISEHNRLYWYRQTLGQGPEFLTYFQNEAQLEKSRLLSDRFSAERPKGSFSTLEIQRTEQGDSAMYLCASSLAGSDTEAFFGQGTRLTVV.